Below, 2 T cell receptor beta chains from the same sample are listed, as sequenced in a study of shared clonotypes between healthy human individuals. CD45RO-negative, CCR7-selected cells formed the naive CD8 fraction, which excluded terminally differentiated effector memory CD45RA+ cells. The method was immunoSEQ multiplex PCR; TCRdb's version includes in-frame clones alone and lacks a portion of them. The sample records around 2,000,000 clones, about 92% being singletons. Source material: naive CD8+ T cells from PBMCs. The receptors stem from a man younger than 35 in good health. Some clones in this sample may be carry-over from other donors' samples.

Remarks on this clone: Its ends do not fully match the called genes, so a read error is possible. CDR3 sequence (DNA): TGTGCCAGCAGCCTAGCCTTCGGGACTAGCGGAAAAGAGACCCAGTACTTC. It encodes CASSLAFGTSGKETQYF. The chain uses TRBV7-2 and TRBJ2-5, with 11 bases lining up with TRBD2. Germline CDR1 and CDR2: SGHTA and FQGNSA. This CDR3 spans 17 amino acids. Variable domain in full (rest from reference TRBV7-2 and TRBJ2-5): GAGVSQSPSNKVTEKGKDVELRCDPISGHTALYWYRQSLGQGLEFLIYFQGNSAPDKSGLPSDRFSAERTGGSVSTLTIQRTQQEDSAVYLCASSLAFGTSGKETQYFGPGTRLLVL.

The J gene is TRBJ2-1, the V gene TRBV4-1; a weak D match, TRBD1 (5 bases). V lost 1 base and J lost 6, with 7 bases in between. The CDR3 spans 13 residues. The V gene's germline CDR1 is MGHRA and CDR2 YSYEKL. This CDR3 reads CASSQARGNEQFF. DNA for the CDR3: TGCGCCAGCAGCCAAGCAAGGGGCAATGAGCAGTTCTTC.